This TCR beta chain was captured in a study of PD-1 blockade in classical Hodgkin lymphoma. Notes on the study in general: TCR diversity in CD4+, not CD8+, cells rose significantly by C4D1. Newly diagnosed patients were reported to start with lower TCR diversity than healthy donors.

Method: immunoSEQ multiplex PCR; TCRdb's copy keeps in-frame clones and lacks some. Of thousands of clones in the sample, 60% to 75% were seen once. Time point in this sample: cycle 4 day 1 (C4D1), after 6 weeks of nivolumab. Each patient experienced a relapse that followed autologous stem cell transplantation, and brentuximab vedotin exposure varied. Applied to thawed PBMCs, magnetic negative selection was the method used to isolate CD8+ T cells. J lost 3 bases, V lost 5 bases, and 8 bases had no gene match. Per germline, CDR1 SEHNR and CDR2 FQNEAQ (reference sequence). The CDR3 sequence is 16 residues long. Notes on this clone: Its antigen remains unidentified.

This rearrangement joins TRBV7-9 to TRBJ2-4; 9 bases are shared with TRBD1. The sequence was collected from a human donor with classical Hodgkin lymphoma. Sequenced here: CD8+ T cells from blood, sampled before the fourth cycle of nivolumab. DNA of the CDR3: TGTGCCAGCAGCACGGCGGGACAGGGAAACAAAAACATTCAGTACTTC. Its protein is CASSTAGQGNKNIQYF. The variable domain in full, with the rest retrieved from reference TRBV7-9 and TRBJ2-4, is DTGVSQNPRHKITKRGQNVTFRCDPISEHNRLYWYRQTLGQGPEFLTYFQNEAQLEKSRLLSDRFSAERPKGSFSTLEIQRTEQGDSAMYLCASSTAGQGNKNIQYFGAGTRLSVL.